These 2 T cell receptor beta chains were sequenced from one sample in a study of T cell responses to AZD1222 COVID-19 vaccine. The table came from immunoSEQ multiplex PCR; TCRdb's copy has only in-frame clones and leaves some out. The sample lists tens of thousands of clones, roughly 84% occurring once. The sample consisted of peripheral blood, taken on day 0 of AZD1222 vaccination. These receptors came from an adult in good health.

The chain carries TRBV28 and TRBJ2-2; TRBD1 agrees at 8 bases. Losses at the gene ends were 10 bases for V and 2 bases for J; bases not matched to a gene: 6. The CDR3 has 14 amino acids. The germline CDR1 and CDR2 sequences are MDHEN and SYDVKM. This CDR3 reads CATHRGLNTGELFF. The CDR3 DNA follows: TGTGCCACCCACAGGGGGTTAAACACCGGGGAGCTGTTTTTT.

V usage is TRBV6-4 and J usage is TRBJ2-2; TRBD1 is a possible D gene (5 bases). The germline V and J ends were trimmed by 9 bases and 1 base, with 12 bases remaining between them. Per germline, CDR1 MRHNA and CDR2 SNTAGT. The CDR3 covers 14 residues. As DNA, the CDR3 is TGTGCCAGGGACATATCTTTGAACACCGGGGAGCTGTTTTTT. As protein: CARDISLNTGELFF.